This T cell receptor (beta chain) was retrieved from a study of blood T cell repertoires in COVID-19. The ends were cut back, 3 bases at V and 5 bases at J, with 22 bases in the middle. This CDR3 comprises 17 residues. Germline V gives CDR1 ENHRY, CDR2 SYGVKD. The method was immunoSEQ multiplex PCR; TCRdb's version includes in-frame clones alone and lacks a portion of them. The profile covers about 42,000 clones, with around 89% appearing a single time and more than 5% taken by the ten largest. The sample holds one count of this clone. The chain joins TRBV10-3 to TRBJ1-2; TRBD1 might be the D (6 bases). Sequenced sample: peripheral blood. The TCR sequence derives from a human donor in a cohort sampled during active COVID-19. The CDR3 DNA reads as TGTGCCATCAGTGACGGACAGAATCCCGCCGTTAGGTATGGCTACACCTTC. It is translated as CAISDGQNPAVRYGYTF.